What follows are 5 T cell receptor beta chains derived from one specimen sequenced in a study. TCRdb independently ran MiXCR on the RT-PCR reads; one entry per CDR3 protein. The table has fewer than 800,000 distinct CDR3 sequences, approximately 15% seen once. Sequencing was done on a sample of memory CD4+ T cells from blood. All receptors derive from a female donor in good health, serving as a healthy control.

This clonotype was seen a handful of times. The chain is built from TRBV7-9 and TRBJ1-1; possible D gene TRBD1, 6 bases. Trimming cost V 1 base and J 2 bases, with 11 bases left between them. Germline assignment: CDR1 SEHNR and CDR2 FQNEAQ (reference sequence). The CDR3 is 15 amino acids. The CDR3 nucleotides are TGTGCCAGCAGCTTAGGTGACAGGAGAAACACTGAAGCTTTCTTT. This sequence encodes CASSLGDRRNTEAFF.

This clonotype occurred a few times. The V gene is TRBV12-3 or TRBV12-4, the J gene TRBJ2-1; 10 bases align to TRBD2. There are 17 residues in the CDR3. V was clipped by 5 bases and J by 5 bases; unmatched bases: 12. In DNA, the CDR3 is TGTGCCAGCAGTCCTCGACGATCTAGCGGGAGAGACAATGAGCAGTTCTTC. This encodes CASSPRRSSGRDNEQFF.

This clonotype was recorded at least ten times. This rearrangement joins TRBV20-1 to TRBJ2-2; 11 bases align to TRBD1. Germline loops: CDR1 DFQATT, CDR2 SNEGSKA (reference sequence). This CDR3 contains 16 residues. V lost 2 bases, J lost 6 bases, and 8 bases stayed unmatched. CDR3 nucleotides: TGCAGTGCTAGAAACCCCGGACAGGGGGCGTCCGGGGAGCTGTTTTTT. Protein: CSARNPGQGASGELFF.

The rearrangement uses TRBV18 and TRBJ1-1, with D unclear. Looked up from germline, CDR1 is KGHSH and CDR2 is LQKENI. V was shortened by 1 base and J by 3 bases, with 6 bases between the two germline ends. CDR3 length equals 13 residues. The CDR3 reads CASSPLVDTEAFF. CDR3 in DNA: TGTGCCAGCTCACCACTCGTTGACACTGAAGCTTTCTTT.

This clonotype was seen only a few times. This rearrangement joins TRBV3-1 to TRBJ1-1, with 7 bases fitting TRBD1. This CDR3 comprises 14 residues. J was trimmed by 1 base and V by 6 bases; bases with no gene match: 5. The V gene's germline CDR1 is LGHDT and CDR2 YNNKEL (reference sequence). The CDR3 nucleotides read TGTGCCAGCAGGTCCAGACAGGGGAACACTGAAGCTTTCTTT. Its protein product is CASRSRQGNTEAFF.